Presented here are 28 T cell receptor beta chains from one specimen sequenced in a study of cytotoxic CD8 clonotypes in ibrutinib-treated CLL (dated by TCRdb to about 2021). The time point label corresponds to: approximately eleven months on ibrutinib. Library creation used the immunoSEQ multiplex PCR assay. TCRdb holds this immuneACCESS table with in-frame rearrangements only. Some clones are missing; in checked studies, unresolved V genes explain under half, and the rest has no known cause. The sample table contains around 70,000 clones; only one count was recorded for 75% to 95% of them. The ten largest clones capture roughly 3% of the sample. This sample comprised PBMCs, obtained after 12 months of ibrutinib treatment. The source is a human donor with chronic lymphocytic leukemia.

The chain links TRBV6-6 to TRBJ1-2; D perhaps matches TRBD1 (6 bases). V was cut by 2 bases and J by 13 bases, with 14 bases left in between. The CDR3 is made up of 12 amino acids. CDR1 is MNHNY, CDR2 SVGAGI, per germline (reference sequence). The CDR3 reads CASSYGRDRSTF. For the CDR3, the DNA is TGTGCCAGCAGTTACGGTCGAGACAGGAGCACCTTC.

This sequence joins TRBV9 and TRBJ1-3; D may be TRBD1 (6 bases). Trimming shortened V by 0 bases and J by 1 base, and 17 bases separated the two germline ends. The CDR3 totals 18 residues. Germline CDR1 and CDR2: SGDLS and YYNGEE. In DNA form, the CDR3 reads TGTGCCAGCAGCGTAGGTCCGAGAGGGGGGGAGTCTGGAAACACCATATATTTT. It is translated as CASSVGPRGGESGNTIYF.

The chain carries TRBV7-2 and TRBJ2-4; no definite D call. V was shortened by 1 base and J by 5 bases, with 9 bases between the two germline ends. Germline V lookup: CDR1 SGHTA, CDR2 FQGNSA. The CDR3 has 14 amino acids. CDR3 nucleotide sequence: TGTGCCAGCAGCTTAGATGTCAGAGAAAACATTCAGTACTTC. Translating it yields CASSLDVRENIQYF.

This clone was counted a single time. J is TRBJ2-7 and V is TRBV10-3; D could derive from TRBD1 or TRBD2 (5 bases each). Trimming pared 5 bases from V and 3 bases from J, leaving 14 bases between. The CDR3 loop spans 14 amino acids. Germline V gene sequence: CDR1 ENHRY, CDR2 SYGVKD. The CDR3 region has the DNA TGTGCCATCAGTTACCGGGACGTTGACTACGAGCAGTACTTC. Encoded protein: CAISYRDVDYEQYF.

This chain connects TRBV7-9 to TRBJ2-7; the D is unclear. Germline CDR1 SEHNR, CDR2 FQNEAQ (reference sequence). The ends were cut back, 5 bases at V and 3 bases at J, with 5 bases in the middle. This CDR3 has 11 amino acids. The CDR3 is CASSPLYEQYF. Here the CDR3 DNA reads TGTGCCAGCAGCCCCCTCTACGAGCAGTACTTC.

This clone was recorded once. The chain couples TRBV10-3 to TRBJ2-1; perhaps D is TRBD1 or TRBD2 (5 bases each). The germline CDR1 and CDR2 sequences are ENHRY and SYGVKD. The CDR3 consists of 14 residues. The V and J ends lost 8 bases and 7 bases respectively, with 18 bases between them. For the CDR3, the DNA is TGTGCCATCGGGGACGAGCGGCCATGGAATGAGCAGTTCTTC. Translated: CAIGDERPWNEQFF.

The CDR3 protein is CASSPTGTDYQPQHF. The CDR3 DNA reads TGTGCCAGCAGCCCCACCGGGACAGACTATCAGCCCCAGCATTTT. V is TRBV7-2 and J is TRBJ1-5, with 7 nucleotides matching TRBD1. After removal of 5 bases from V and 5 bases from J, the junction contained 9 bases not matched to a gene. CDR1 SGHTA and CDR2 FQGNSA come from the germline V gene. CDR3 size: 15 residues.

The CDR3 spells CVRSSPMRDEQYF. CDR3 DNA: TGTGTCAGAAGCTCACCAATGCGGGACGAGCAGTACTTC. The chain combines TRBV7-5 with TRBJ2-7; the D call in the table, TRBD2, was not verified against the DNA. TRBV7-5 has pseudogene status. This CDR3 contains 13 residues.

V and J are TRBV28 and TRBJ1-2; D might be TRBD1 (5 bases). The germline V gene encodes CDR1 MDHEN and CDR2 SYDVKM. The V end was cut by 7 bases, the J end by 0 bases, with 15 bases between. CDR3 length: 15 residues. The CDR3 nucleotides are TGTGCCAGCAATCCAGGAGGGGTTACTAACTATGGCTACACCTTC. It yields the protein CASNPGGVTNYGYTF.

This chain links TRBV11-1 with TRBJ1-3; a possible D gene is TRBD1 (5 bases). Germline V gives CDR1 SGHAT, CDR2 FQDESV (reference sequence). Between the trimmed V and J ends, which lost 5 bases and 0 bases, there was a span of 11 bases. This CDR3 comprises 15 residues. The DNA for the CDR3 is TGTGCCAGCAGCCAAAAGGGGAGCTCTGGAAACACCATATATTTT. This sequence encodes CASSQKGSSGNTIYF. Filled out from reference TRBV11-1 and TRBJ1-3, the complete variable domain reads EAEVAQSPRYKITEKSQAVAFWCDPISGHATLYWYRQILGQGPELLVQFQDESVVDDSQLPKDRFSAERLKGVDSTLKIQPAELGDSAMYLCASSQKGSSGNTIYFGEGSWLTVV.

Note on this clone: Other DNA sequences in this specimen translate into the identical CDR3. The gene calls are TRBV5-6 and TRBJ2-7; D is uncertain. V gave up 0 bases and J gave up 2 bases, with 6 bases separating them. The CDR3 consists of 13 residues. The germline gives CDR1 SGHDT, CDR2 YYEEEE. CDR3 sequence reads: CASSLVGPYEQYF. CDR3 DNA: TGTGCCAGCAGCTTGGTCGGGCCCTACGAGCAGTACTTC.

This rearrangement joins TRBV5-1 to TRBJ2-7; 8 positions match TRBD1. Per the germline V gene, CDR1 is SGHRS and CDR2 is YFSETQ. This CDR3 has 14 residues. V lost 4 bases and J lost 7; bases outside the gene matches: 10. The CDR3 DNA is TGCGCCAGCAGCGATGGACAGGGTAAGGGGGAGCAGTACTTC. This gives the protein CASSDGQGKGEQYF.

The V call is TRBV30, the J call TRBJ1-5; D not resolved. This CDR3 comprises 16 residues. V lost 0 bases, J lost 1 base, and 13 bases lay in between. From germline, CDR1 is GTSNPN and CDR2 SVGIG (reference sequence). The CDR3 nucleotides read TGTGCCTGGAGTGTCGGTTTAGGAGTAAGCAATCAGCCCCAGCATTTT. Translation: CAWSVGLGVSNQPQHF.

The chain joins TRBV7-9 to TRBJ2-7, with 9 bases fitting TRBD1. CDR3 length equals 19 residues. V was pared by 0 bases and J by 3 bases, with 15 bases of the junction left unmatched. Germline V gene data show CDR1 as SEHNR and CDR2 as FQNEAQ (reference sequence). The DNA for the CDR3 is TGTGCCAGCAGCTTAGCGGCGGGGGTAGTAAGGACAGGGGACTACGAGCAGTACTTC. It encodes CASSLAAGVVRTGDYEQYF.

The J gene is TRBJ2-3, the V gene TRBV6-5; 7 bases fit TRBD1. The CDR3 is made up of 15 amino acids. From germline, CDR1 is MNHEY and CDR2 SVGAGI. V shed 5 bases, J shed 2 bases, and the junction held 7 bases outside the gene matches. CDR3 sequence: CASSTRTGVTDTQYF. CDR3 bases: TGTGCCAGCAGTACCCGGACAGGAGTCACAGATACGCAGTATTTT.

The chain is built from TRBV7-3 and TRBJ2-5; D may be TRBD2 (5 bases). V lost 2 bases and J 5 bases, leaving 15 bases between the germline ends. Germline CDR1 SGHTA, CDR2 FQGTGA. The CDR3 covers 15 residues. DNA of the CDR3: TGTGCCAGCAGCTTAGGCACAGCCCCGGGGGAGACCCAGTACTTC. Translating gives CASSLGTAPGETQYF.

The chain employs TRBV19 and TRBJ2-7, with TRBD2 matching 13 bases. Looked up from germline, CDR1 is LNHDA and CDR2 is SQIVND (reference sequence). The CDR3 length is 14 residues. V gave up 8 bases and J gave up 1 base; unmatched junction bases: 2. This CDR3 reads CASRTSGGSYEQYF. The CDR3 bases are TGTGCCAGTCGGACTAGCGGGGGTTCCTACGAGCAGTACTTC.

This clone was observed a handful of times. The chain combines TRBV11-1 with TRBJ2-4, with 7 bases matching TRBD1. The V gene's germline CDR1 is SGHAT and CDR2 FQDESV (reference sequence). V lost 5 bases to trimming and J lost 2 bases; unmatched junction nucleotides: 9. The CDR3 runs 16 residues. The CDR3 loop reads CASSLGQATTKNIQYF. For the CDR3, the DNA is TGTGCCAGCAGCCTTGGACAGGCGACCACCAAAAACATTCAGTACTTC.

Turning to this clone: A junction boundary mismatches the germline segment, possibly from a read error. The chain uses TRBV28 and TRBJ1-5; D ambiguous. Germline values: CDR1 MDHEN, CDR2 SYDVKM. This CDR3 region has 15 residues. The CDR3 region has the DNA TGTGCCAGCAGTTTAAGCGGTTGGTCCTTTCAGGCCCAGCATTTT. Encoded protein: CASSLSGWSFQAQHF.

The chain combines TRBV6-1 with TRBJ2-5, with 10 bases aligning to TRBD1. CDR3 length: 15 residues. Germline trimming cut 6 bases from V and 4 bases from J; bases unmatched to any gene: 8. CDR1 MNHNS and CDR2 SASEGT come from the germline V gene. The CDR3 sequence is CASSLTGGSRETQYF. As DNA, the CDR3 is TGTGCCAGCAGCCTGACAGGGGGCAGCCGAGAGACCCAGTACTTC.

The gene calls are TRBV19 and TRBJ2-7, with D perhaps TRBD2 (6 bases). This CDR3 is built from 16 residues. Deletions cut 7 bases from V and 5 bases from J, with 24 bases between. In germline, CDR1 is LNHDA, CDR2 SQIVND (reference sequence). CDR3 in amino acids: CASTAKSSDKTHEQYF. The CDR3 DNA sequence: TGTGCCAGTACCGCGAAATCTAGCGACAAAACCCACGAGCAGTACTTC.

The gene calls are TRBV11-3 and TRBJ2-7, with a possible D match to TRBD2 (5 bases). Germline CDR1 reads SGHNT; CDR2 reads YENEEA. Deletions cut 8 bases from V and 4 bases from J, with 9 bases between. The CDR3 loop spans 11 amino acids. The DNA of the CDR3 is TGTGCCAGCGGCAGAGGGTACGAGCAGTACTTC. Amino acids: CASGRGYEQYF.

This clone showed up just once. In nucleotides, the CDR3 is TGTGCCAGCACATCCCAGGGGGCAATTGAGCAGTACTTC. This sequence encodes CASTSQGAIEQYF. The gene calls are TRBV6-1 and TRBJ2-7; 8 nucleotides agree with TRBD1. The CDR3 loop spans 13 amino acids. CDR1 and CDR2 from the germline V gene are MNHNS and SASEGT. The V segment lost 7 bases and the J segment 7 bases; nucleotides outside the gene matches: 9.

The chain links TRBV27 to TRBJ2-1; 9 bases agree with TRBD2. The ends lost 5 bases at V and 4 bases at J; junction bases unmatched: 3. The CDR3 covers 14 residues. Germline values: CDR1 MNHEY, CDR2 SMNVEV (reference sequence). CDR3 sequence reads: CASSTSGRYNEQFF. CDR3 nucleotides: TGTGCCAGCAGTACTAGCGGGCGGTACAATGAGCAGTTCTTC.

In DNA form, the CDR3 reads TGTGCCAGCAGCTTAGAACTGGGGGTCGCTTTCTTT. Translation: CASSLELGVAFF. The chain has TRBV7-9 and TRBJ1-1, with D possibly being TRBD1 (5 bases). The CDR3 runs 12 residues. CDR1 is SEHNR, CDR2 FQNEAQ, per germline (reference sequence). Deletions cut 1 base from V and 11 bases from J, with 11 bases between.

The chain employs TRBV19 and TRBJ1-2, with D tentatively TRBD1 (6 bases). V was trimmed by 8 bases and J by 2 bases, leaving 21 bases between them. The CDR3 runs 16 residues. Germline assignment: CDR1 LNHDA and CDR2 SQIVND (reference sequence). CDR3 coding DNA: TGTGCCAGTCACCTAGGACTCCCGGGACAAAACTATGGCTACACCTTC. It codes for CASHLGLPGQNYGYTF.

CDR3: CASSFPTGNTEAFF. CDR3 nucleotide sequence: TGTGCCAGCAGCTTCCCGACAGGGAACACTGAAGCTTTCTTT. The chain uses TRBV7-9 and TRBJ1-1; D perhaps matches TRBD1 (6 bases). V was cut by 3 bases and J by 1 base, with 9 bases left in between. The CDR3 totals 14 residues. Per the germline V gene, CDR1 is SEHNR and CDR2 is FQNEAQ (reference sequence).

The CDR3 reads CASSFERQIYNEQFF. The CDR3 DNA follows: TGTGCCAGCAGCTTCGAGCGACAGATTTACAATGAGCAGTTCTTC. This chain links TRBV7-9 with TRBJ2-1; D perhaps matches TRBD1 (5 bases). The CDR3 contains 15 residues. Germline V gives CDR1 SEHNR, CDR2 FQNEAQ (reference sequence). Trimming shortened V by 3 bases and J by 4 bases, and 13 bases separated the two germline ends.